This T cell receptor beta chain was sequenced for a study of T cell responses to AZD1222 COVID-19 vaccine. Across the study: Timing groups of about 4 and about 12 weeks for second doses were pooled.

The protocol was immunoSEQ multiplex PCR, while the TCRdb copy is restricted to in-frame clones and leaves out a portion. This sample yields 100,000 to 150,000 clones, of which over 75% are seen a single time; approximately 8% belongs to the top ten. Trimming took off 1 base at V and 0 bases at J, with 10 bases between the two ends. The V gene's germline CDR1 is KGHSH and CDR2 LQKENI. The CDR3 runs 16 residues. Study-level points and caveats: The donors showed a predominance of white British ancestry and of females, with possible underestimation of clonal diversity.

Notes on this clone: The antigen is undetermined.

The chain has TRBV18 and TRBJ2-1; perhaps D is TRBD1 or TRBD2 (5 bases each). The specimen was peripheral blood, collected on day 0 of AZD1222 vaccination. This clonotype was obtained from an adult in good health. For the CDR3, the DNA is TGTGCCAGCTCACCACGGGACGTTGGCTCCTACAATGAGCAGTTCTTC. It translates to CASSPRDVGSYNEQFF.